A single sample is the source of the 25 T cell receptor beta chains below, sequenced in a study of blood T cell repertoires in COVID-19. Generated by immunoSEQ multiplex PCR, the TCRdb table keeps only in-frame clones and is missing some. The sample includes 110,000 to 150,000 clones, about 88% of them seen just once. Specimen: peripheral blood. The receptor set was obtained from a human donor in a cohort sampled during active COVID-19.

CDR3 sequence: CASSLAGQGAVTEAFF. In DNA, the CDR3 is TGCGCCAGCAGCTTGGCGGGACAGGGGGCAGTCACTGAAGCTTTCTTT. The V call is TRBV5-1, the J call TRBJ1-1; TRBD1 agrees at 12 bases. The ends lost 0 bases at V and 4 bases at J; junction bases unmatched: 4. Germline V gene data show CDR1 as SGHRS and CDR2 as YFSETQ. The CDR3 is 16 residues long. The whole variable domain, filled in from reference TRBV5-1 and TRBJ1-1, reads KAGVTQTPRYLIKTRGQQVTLSCSPISGHRSVSWYQQTPGQGLQFLFEYFSETQRNKGNFPGRFSGRQFSNSRSEMNVSTLELGDSALYLCASSLAGQGAVTEAFFGQGTRLTVV.

The gene calls are TRBV7-2 and TRBJ2-2; D possibly corresponds to TRBD2 (5 bases). The V end was cut by 5 bases, the J end by 2 bases, with 9 bases between. CDR1 is SGHTA, CDR2 FQGNSA, per germline. CDR3 length equals 14 residues. CDR3 in DNA: TGTGCCAGCAGCCGGACTCTAAACACCGGGGAGCTGTTTTTT. Its protein product is CASSRTLNTGELFF.

This chain links TRBV6-5 with TRBJ1-1; TRBD1 aligns across 9 bases. The length of the CDR3 is 14 residues. Unmatched junction bases numbered 7, after V lost 6 bases and J lost 5 bases. Germline CDR1 MNHEY, CDR2 SVGAGI. The CDR3 spells CASRYGQGYTEAFF. CDR3 DNA sequence: TGTGCCAGCAGATATGGACAGGGGTATACTGAAGCTTTCTTT.

This clone was detected only a few times. V usage is TRBV2 and J usage is TRBJ1-5; D ambiguous. Per germline, CDR1 SNHLY and CDR2 FYNNEI. This CDR3 is 15 amino acids long. The V gene lost 1 base and the J gene lost 2 bases, with 9 bases spanning the gap. CDR3 in amino acids: CASSEVKGGNQPQHF. In DNA, the CDR3 is TGTGCCAGCAGTGAAGTTAAAGGAGGCAATCAGCCCCAGCATTTT.

This clone was detected only a few times. The chain uses TRBV6-4 and TRBJ2-1, with 10 bases matching TRBD2. Germline V CDR1 and CDR2: MRHNA, SNTAGT. This CDR3 contains 14 residues. The trim removed 5 bases at V and 5 bases at J, leaving 3 bases unmatched. The CDR3 reads CASSSSGGHNEQFF. CDR3 in DNA: TGTGCCAGCAGTTCTAGCGGGGGTCACAATGAGCAGTTCTTC.

The chain links TRBV28 to TRBJ2-4; D is uncertain. CDR1 MDHEN and CDR2 SYDVKM come from the germline V gene. Trimming cost V 6 bases and J 5 bases, with 8 bases left between them. The CDR3 contains 12 residues. The CDR3 DNA reads as TGTGCCAGCAGAACACCCCAAAACATTCAGTACTTC. Protein product: CASRTPQNIQYF.

The gene calls are TRBV11-3 and TRBJ1-1; the match to TRBD1 covers 8 bases. Germline CDR1 SGHNT, CDR2 YENEEA. This CDR3 contains 14 residues. V dropped 2 bases and J dropped 2; count of bases not matched to a gene: 1. This CDR3 is CASSLTGGNTEAFF. The CDR3 DNA reads TGTGCCAGCAGCTTAACAGGGGGTAACACTGAAGCTTTCTTT.

This chain uses TRBV4-2 with TRBJ2-3; tentatively, D is TRBD2 (7 bases). This CDR3 contains 16 residues. V shed 5 bases and J shed 2 bases, with 17 bases lying between them. Germline CDR1 is LGHNA and CDR2 is YNFKEQ. CDR3 bases: TGTGCCAGCAGCGGACGTCGAGGGGGGGTCACAGATACGCAGTATTTT. It codes for CASSGRRGGVTDTQYF.

The V and J genes are TRBV6-1 and TRBJ2-5; the match to TRBD2 covers 7 bases. V was clipped by 5 bases and J by 5 bases; unmatched bases: 11. CDR1 is MNHNS and CDR2 is SASEGT in the germline V gene. The CDR3 has 15 residues. The chain's CDR3 is CASSLPRGEGETQYF. CDR3 DNA: TGTGCCAGCAGTCTACCCCGGGGGGAGGGGGAGACCCAGTACTTC.

The chain uses TRBV7-3 and TRBJ2-5; D gene ambiguous. The CDR3 is made up of 13 amino acids. The germline gives CDR1 SGHTA, CDR2 FQGTGA. Trimming removed 0 bases at V and 5 bases at J, with 7 bases between. The CDR3 nucleotides are TGTGCCAGCAGCTTAACTAGCTACGAGACCCAGTACTTC. Protein product: CASSLTSYETQYF.

The V and J genes are TRBV5-1 and TRBJ1-2; TRBD1 is a possible D gene (6 bases). The length of the CDR3 is 15 residues. Germline CDR1 SGHRS, CDR2 YFSETQ. Trimming cost V 0 bases and J 3 bases, with 12 bases left between them. CDR3 residues: CASSLVLGADYGYTF. CDR3 DNA: TGCGCCAGCAGCTTGGTTCTGGGGGCGGACTATGGCTACACCTTC.

This clone was seen only a few times. The chain employs TRBV3-1 (or the pseudogene TRBV3-2) and TRBJ1-3; D might be TRBD1 (6 bases). Trimming stripped 4 bases from V and 4 bases from J, with 14 bases between. Germline V lookup: CDR1 LGHDT, CDR2 YNNKEL (reference sequence). This CDR3 is built from 15 residues. CDR3 loop: CASSPDRGLGNTIYF. CDR3 DNA sequence: TGTGCCAGCAGCCCGGACAGAGGATTGGGAAACACCATATATTTT.

This clone was recorded only once. This chain links TRBV3-1 (or the pseudogene TRBV3-2) with TRBJ2-1; tentatively, D is TRBD2 (6 bases). The V and J ends lost 0 bases and 2 bases respectively, with 14 bases between them. This CDR3 comprises 17 residues. Germline V lookup: CDR1 LGHDT, CDR2 YNNKEL (reference sequence). CDR3 in amino acids: CASSQEVGRRAYNEQFF. In DNA form, the CDR3 reads TGTGCCAGCAGCCAAGAGGTTGGGCGGAGGGCCTACAATGAGCAGTTCTTC.

V usage is TRBV7-9 and J usage is TRBJ2-7; 9 bases map to TRBD1. The V gene end was trimmed by 4 bases and the J gene end by 5 bases; junction bases not matched to a gene: 6. The CDR3 sequence is 14 residues long. The germline gives CDR1 SEHNR, CDR2 FQNEAQ (reference sequence). CDR3 nucleotide sequence: TGTGCCAGCAGCTACGGGACAGGGACGGACGAGCAGTACTTC. This translates into CASSYGTGTDEQYF. The full variable domain, in which reference TRBV7-9 and TRBJ2-7 provide the parts outside the CDR3, is DTGVSQNPRHKITKRGQNVTFRCDPISEHNRLYWYRQTLGQGPEFLTYFQNEAQLEKSRLLSDRFSAERPKGSFSTLEIQRTEQGDSAMYLCASSYGTGTDEQYFGPGTRLTVT.

The chain recombines TRBV27 with TRBJ2-7; maybe TRBD2 (5 bases). CDR1 and CDR2 (germline): MNHEY, SMNVEV (reference sequence). The ends were cut back, 2 bases at V and 4 bases at J, with 12 bases in the middle. The CDR3 is 14 residues long. The CDR3 is CASSLRGNEYEQYF. The CDR3 DNA is TGTGCCAGCAGTTTACGGGGTAATGAATACGAGCAGTACTTC.

This clone was recorded once. V is TRBV30 and J is TRBJ2-7; D possibly corresponds to TRBD2 (5 bases). There are 14 residues in the CDR3. CDR1 is GTSNPN and CDR2 is SVGIG in the germline V gene (reference sequence). The V and J ends lost 2 bases and 2 bases respectively, with 13 bases between them. The CDR3: CAWSKGALAYEQYF. The DNA of the CDR3 is TGTGCCTGGAGTAAGGGAGCGCTGGCCTACGAGCAGTACTTC. The complete variable domain, with remaining parts taken from reference TRBV30 and TRBJ2-7, reads SQTIHQWPATLVQPVGSPLSLECTVEGTSNPNLYWYRQAAGRGLQLLFYSVGIGQISSEVPQNLSASRPQDRQFILSSKKLLLSDSGFYLCAWSKGALAYEQYFGPGTRLTVT.

The chain combines TRBV9 with TRBJ2-4; 12 bases are shared with TRBD2. The germline V gene encodes CDR1 SGDLS and CDR2 YYNGEE. V was pared by 4 bases and J by 16 bases, with 9 bases of the junction left unmatched. The CDR3 consists of 13 residues. For the CDR3, the DNA is TGTGCCAGCAGCACCTGGACTAGCGGGACTATCTACTTC. Its translation: CASSTWTSGTIYF.

J is TRBJ2-5 and V is TRBV7-2, with D perhaps matching TRBD1 (5 bases). With 0 bases removed from V and 5 bases from J, the gap between germline ends came to 13 bases. Germline lookup yields CDR1 SGHTA and CDR2 FQGNSA. The length of the CDR3 is 15 residues. CDR3 coding DNA: TGTGCCAGCAGCTTAGCCCCCAAAGGGGCTGAGACCCAGTACTTC. Amino acids: CASSLAPKGAETQYF.

The CDR3 here is CASSVDRPEGEQFF. The CDR3 nucleotides are TGCGCCAGCAGCGTGGACCGACCTGAGGGTGAGCAGTTCTTC. The chain has TRBV5-1 and TRBJ2-1; weak D call: TRBD2 (5 bases). The CDR3 has 14 residues. Germline V CDR1 and CDR2: SGHRS, YFSETQ. Trimming took off 4 bases at V and 9 bases at J, with 17 bases between the two ends.

J is TRBJ2-1 and V is TRBV2; TRBD1 agrees at 7 bases. Germline V gene sequence: CDR1 SNHLY, CDR2 FYNNEI. J was trimmed by 4 bases and V by 11 bases; bases with no gene match: 11. CDR3 length equals 14 residues. The CDR3 spells CAVTRDRLYNEQFF. Here the CDR3 DNA reads TGTGCCGTAACCCGGGACAGACTTTACAATGAGCAGTTCTTC. The full variable domain, completed using reference TRBV2 and TRBJ2-1, is EPEVTQTPSHQVTQMGQEVILRCVPISNHLYFYWYRQILGQKVEFLVSFYNNEISEKSEIFDDQFSVERPDGSNFTLKIRSTKLEDSAMYFCAVTRDRLYNEQFFGPGTRLTVL.

V usage is TRBV4-1 and J usage is TRBJ1-1, with TRBD1 as a possible D gene (6 bases). The CDR3 covers 17 residues. V shed 0 bases and J shed 4 bases, with 18 bases lying between them. Looked up from germline, CDR1 is MGHRA and CDR2 is YSYEKL. CDR3 residues: CASSQDSLIRGGTEAFF. The CDR3, as DNA: TGCGCCAGCAGCCAAGATTCTCTTATTAGGGGGGGCACTGAAGCTTTCTTT.

The rearrangement joins TRBV20-1 to TRBJ2-3; possible D gene TRBD2, 5 bases. The CDR3 covers 11 residues. V lost 0 bases, J lost 12 bases, and 10 bases lay in between. The germline V gene has CDR1 DFQATT and CDR2 SNEGSKA (reference sequence). Here the CDR3 DNA reads TGCAGTGCTAGAGATCTCACTAGTCAGTATTTT. Its protein is CSARDLTSQYF.

The rearrangement joins TRBV3-1 (or the pseudogene TRBV3-2) to TRBJ1-4, with 8 bases fitting TRBD1. The J segment lost 7 bases and the V segment lost 1 base, leaving 8 bases of the junction unmatched. Germline CDR1 reads LGHDT; CDR2 reads YNNKEL (reference sequence). The CDR3 has 16 residues. The CDR3 here is CASSQAQGGDSEKLFF. CDR3 nucleotides: TGTGCCAGCAGCCAAGCACAGGGGGGAGATAGTGAAAAACTGTTTTTT.

This chain joins TRBV18 and TRBJ2-4; D might be TRBD1 (6 bases). There are 16 residues in the CDR3. Deletions cut 3 bases from V and 0 bases from J, with 12 bases between. Germline V gene sequence: CDR1 KGHSH, CDR2 LQKENI. CDR3 bases: TGTGCCAGCTCACCGGGGGCAGGACTAGCCAAAAACATTCAGTACTTC. It encodes CASSPGAGLAKNIQYF.

This clone was detected only once. V gene TRBV23-1 combines with J gene TRBJ1-1, with D possibly TRBD1 on 5 matching bases. TRBV23-1 has ORF status, its function being uncertain. V lost 4 bases and J lost 0, with 15 bases in between. CDR3 length: 16 amino acids. CDR3 sequence reads: CASSLGPLPMNTEAFF. DNA of the CDR3: TGCGCCAGCAGTCTGGGGCCCCTGCCCATGAACACTGAAGCTTTCTTT.